These 5 T cell receptor beta chains came from one sample sequenced in a study of regulatory T cells in long-lasting Graves disease (dated by TCRdb to about 2021). The library relied on multiplex PCR. TCRdb shows the sequencer as Illumina HiSeq 4000. iRepertoire HTBI primers and Arm-PCR amplification of CDR3 regions were used to construct TCR beta libraries. TCRdb trimmed public reads at Q25 via fastp, called clones via MiXCR and kept in-frame beta chains. Every CDR3 protein is listed once, alongside the most common genes and DNA of its rows. The sample table shows fewer than 450,000 distinct CDR3 sequences, and roughly 20% are seen once. About a fifth of the sample is held by the ten biggest clonotypes. In the paper's terms, the time point label means: persistent/refractory GD, antithyroid drugs over 5 years with positive TRAb. RNA was extracted from PBMCs in TRIzol for both TCR sequencing and RNA sequencing.

This specimen consisted of peripheral blood mononuclear cells (PBMCs), obtained when the disease was refractory, from a patient treated with antithyroid drugs. Receptor source: a female donor with Graves disease.

This clonotype was picked up many times. The rearrangement links TRBV11-2 to TRBJ1-2; the match to TRBD1 covers 8 bases. The CDR3 runs 13 residues. With 5 bases clipped from V and 8 bases from J, the junction kept 7 bases outside the gene matches. CDR1 SGHAT and CDR2 FQNNGV come from the germline V gene. Here the CDR3 DNA reads TGTGCCAGCAGCCCGGGACAGGAGTACGGCTACACCTTC. Amino acid sequence: CASSPGQEYGYTF. The full variable domain, its missing parts supplied by reference TRBV11-2 and TRBJ1-2, is EAGVAQSPRYKIIEKRQSVAFWCNPISGHATLYWYQQILGQGPKLLIQFQNNGVVDDSQLPKDRFSAERLKGVDSTLKIQPAKLEDSAVYLCASSPGQEYGYTFGSGTRLTVV.

This clonotype was counted ten times or more. The genes are TRBV6-1 and TRBJ1-5; D is unclear. Germline V gene lookup returns CDR1 MNHNS and CDR2 SASEGT. The CDR3 has 13 amino acids. V lost 7 bases, J lost 1 base, and 8 bases lay in between. This CDR3 is CASTRNSNQPQHF. In DNA, the CDR3 is TGTGCCAGCACCCGAAACAGCAATCAGCCCCAGCATTTT.

The rearrangement joins TRBV28 to TRBJ2-4; TRBD2 matches at 8 bases. Germline V CDR1 and CDR2: MDHEN, SYDVKM. J gave up 0 bases and V 5 bases, and 18 bases lay outside the gene matches. The CDR3 is 20 residues long. This CDR3 is CASSPRQWGGRTVAKNIQYF. The DNA for the CDR3 is TGTGCCAGCAGTCCGCGGCAATGGGGCGGGAGGACCGTAGCCAAAAACATTCAGTACTTC.

This clonotype was counted many times. The chain couples TRBV28 to TRBJ1-5, with TRBD1 as a possible D gene (5 bases). V lost 7 bases and J 1 base, leaving 8 bases between the germline ends. The CDR3 contains 13 residues. CDR1 and CDR2 (germline): MDHEN, SYDVKM. CDR3 region: CASTRTSNQPQHF. The CDR3 DNA reads as TGTGCCAGCACCAGGACAAGCAATCAGCCCCAGCATTTT.

The chain employs TRBV14 and TRBJ1-6, with no clear D. The length of the CDR3 is 14 residues. CDR1 is SGHDN and CDR2 is FVKESK in the germline V gene. V lost 0 bases and J lost 9, with 9 bases in between. CDR3 in amino acids: CASSQDRSGSPLHF. CDR3 in DNA: TGTGCCAGCAGCCAAGACAGGTCTGGTTCACCCCTCCACTTT.